The clone carrying this TCR beta chain has just a few counts. The sample is drawn from a study of blood T cell repertoires in COVID-19. Looking at the study overall: COVID-19 samples collected from the United States, Italy and Spain covered acute and convalescent phases.

Method: immunoSEQ multiplex PCR; TCRdb's copy keeps in-frame clones and lacks some. The table shows approximately 140,000 clones, with roughly 76% occurring only once. Germline-derived CDR1 and CDR2 are MNHEY and SMNVEV (reference sequence). The V end was cut by 7 bases, the J end by 0 bases, with 28 bases between. The CDR3 extends over 19 amino acids. The TCR sequence derives from a human donor with acute or convalescent COVID-19. The donor label of this sample is uncertain. V and J are TRBV27 and TRBJ2-7; D is possibly TRBD1 (6 bases). Sequences were obtained from peripheral blood. In DNA form, the CDR3 reads TGTGCCAGCACCTCTCTCCGGGACATTGAGACCATAAGCTCCTACGAGCAGTACTTC. It encodes CASTSLRDIETISSYEQYF.